These 17 T cell receptor beta chains share one sample of origin, sequenced in a study of cytomegalovirus exposure and HLA in healthy donors. The PCR was carried out with 60 Vbeta primers and 13 Jbeta primers. Assay used: immunoSEQ multiplex PCR; TCRdb lists only in-frame clones, some missing. The table has 95,000 to 150,000 clones, over 60% seen once. Sequenced: PBMCs. All receptors derive from a woman in her forties in good health and CMV-seronegative.

Here the CDR3 reads CASSPRDRGRIDTQYF. CDR3 nucleotide sequence: TGTGCCAGCAGCCCGCGGGACAGGGGGCGCATAGATACGCAGTATTTT. This rearrangement joins TRBV5-4 to TRBJ2-3; TRBD1 matches at 12 bases. Trimming took 4 bases from V and 5 from J; bases not matched to a gene: 8. CDR3 size: 16 residues. Germline loops: CDR1 SGHNT, CDR2 YYREEE (reference sequence).

The chain employs TRBV23-1 and TRBJ2-5, with D maybe TRBD2 (6 bases). TRBV23-1 is an ORF for which the function is uncertain. The CDR3 is 17 residues long. The V end lost 6 bases, the J end lost 1 base, and 21 bases lay between the germline ends. CDR3 region: CASSAMPAGRTQETQYF. DNA of the CDR3: TGCGCCAGCAGCGCAATGCCCGCGGGAAGGACCCAAGAGACCCAGTACTTC.

V usage is TRBV7-2 and J usage is TRBJ2-3; a possible D gene is TRBD2 (6 bases). CDR1 and CDR2 (germline): SGHTA, FQGNSA. The CDR3 covers 13 residues. Trimming pared 7 bases from V and 4 bases from J, leaving 12 bases between. CDR3 coding DNA: TGTGCCAGCACGGACTATTTGGCAGATACGCAGTATTTT. It specifies CASTDYLADTQYF.

This clone was counted between two and nine times. The genes are TRBV7-9 and TRBJ1-2; TRBD1 aligns across 9 bases. The junction had 13 bases not matched to a gene; V was cut back by 4 bases and J by 4 bases. Per germline, CDR1 SEHNR and CDR2 FQNEAQ (reference sequence). The CDR3 contains 17 residues. Written as DNA, the CDR3 is TGTGCCAGCAGCTCGGACCATACAGGGGGCCCCATCTATGGCTACACCTTC. Translated, it gives CASSSDHTGGPIYGYTF.

The chain combines TRBV7-2 with TRBJ2-1; D call uncertain. The CDR3 runs to 15 residues. Looked up from germline, CDR1 is SGHTA and CDR2 is FQGNSA. V was trimmed by 1 base and J by 0 bases, leaving 7 bases between them. As DNA, the CDR3 is TGTGCCAGCAGCTTAGACCCGAGCTCCTACAATGAGCAGTTCTTC. This translates into CASSLDPSSYNEQFF.

CDR3 nucleotide sequence: TGTGCCAGCAGTGCCGCAGCGGCGACCGGGGAGCTGTTTTTT. It codes for CASSAAAATGELFF. V and J are TRBV2 and TRBJ2-2; maybe TRBD2 (5 bases). CDR1 and CDR2 (germline): SNHLY, FYNNEI. This CDR3 is built from 14 residues. With 4 bases removed from V and 5 bases from J, the gap between germline ends came to 11 bases. The full variable domain, completed using reference TRBV2 and TRBJ2-2, is EPEVTQTPSHQVTQMGQEVILRCVPISNHLYFYWYRQILGQKVEFLVSFYNNEISEKSEIFDDQFSVERPDGSNFTLKIRSTKLEDSAMYFCASSAAAATGELFFGEGSRLTVL.

This chain links TRBV11-2 with TRBJ2-2, with a possible D match to TRBD2 (6 bases). The CDR3 spans 16 residues. V was shortened by 4 bases and J by 3 bases, with 15 bases between the two germline ends. CDR1 SGHAT and CDR2 FQNNGV come from the germline V gene. The CDR3 loop is CASSSWGVEYTGELFF. The CDR3 DNA reads TGTGCCAGCAGCTCATGGGGGGTAGAATACACCGGGGAGCTGTTTTTT.

The V gene is TRBV10-1, the J gene TRBJ1-3; 10 bases match TRBD1. This CDR3 comprises 13 residues. J was trimmed by 6 bases and V by 10 bases; bases with no gene match: 6. Germline V gene sequence: CDR1 WNHNN, CDR2 SYGVQD (reference sequence). The CDR3 sequence: CAIHGTGENTIYF. The CDR3, as DNA: TGCGCCATACATGGGACAGGGGAAAACACCATATATTTT.

V and J are TRBV11-2 and TRBJ2-5, with 13 bases lining up with TRBD2. Germline CDR1 SGHAT, CDR2 FQNNGV. The CDR3 sequence is 17 residues long. Trimming at V came to 5 bases and at J to 3 bases, leaving 9 bases not matched to a gene. The CDR3 coding sequence is TGTGCCAGCAGCCAGGGCGCCGGGACTAGCGGGGAAGAGACCCAGTACTTC. It is translated as CASSQGAGTSGEETQYF.

The gene calls are TRBV7-6 and TRBJ2-5, with 9 bases matching TRBD2. Per the germline V gene, CDR1 is SGHVS and CDR2 is FNYEAQ. CDR3 length: 13 residues. The junction had 3 bases not matched to a gene; V was cut back by 5 bases and J by 5 bases. The CDR3 nucleotides read TGTGCCAGCAGCCCTAGCGGGATGGAGACCCAGTACTTC. It is translated as CASSPSGMETQYF.

V and J are TRBV28 and TRBJ2-6; 11 nucleotides match TRBD1. With V trimmed by 5 bases and J by 3 bases, 6 bases remained unmatched. The CDR3 is 17 amino acids. Germline lookup yields CDR1 MDHEN and CDR2 SYDVKM. CDR3 sequence (DNA): TGTGCCAGCAGTCTTGGACAGGGGGCAGTTGGGGCCAACGTCCTGACTTTC. Its protein is CASSLGQGAVGANVLTF.

The V gene is TRBV27, the J gene TRBJ1-1; D perhaps matches TRBD1 (5 bases). Germline V gene sequence: CDR1 MNHEY, CDR2 SMNVEV (reference sequence). Deletions cut 6 bases from V and 4 bases from J, with 12 bases between. The CDR3 loop spans 13 amino acids. The CDR3 DNA sequence: TGTGCCAGCAGGGTGACAGAGTTCACTGAAGCTTTCTTT. Protein product: CASRVTEFTEAFF.

The V and J genes are TRBV10-3 and TRBJ2-1, with 10 bases aligning to TRBD2. Germline V gives CDR1 ENHRY, CDR2 SYGVKD. The CDR3 is 13 residues long. V lost 10 bases to trimming and J lost 7 bases; unmatched junction nucleotides: 7. The CDR3 DNA sequence: TGTGCCAGCTTGGCTAGCGGGAGAAATGAGCAGTTCTTC. This codes for CASLASGRNEQFF.

The V call is TRBV7-2, the J call TRBJ2-1; 11 positions agree with TRBD2. V trimming: 4 bases; J trimming: 3 bases; junction bases outside the gene matches: 2. Germline V gene data show CDR1 as SGHTA and CDR2 as FQGNSA. The CDR3 is 15 residues long. As DNA, the CDR3 is TGTGCCAGCAGCTCAACTAGCGGGAGCTACAATGAGCAGTTCTTC. Its protein product is CASSSTSGSYNEQFF.

V usage is TRBV9 and J usage is TRBJ2-5, with unresolved D. In germline, CDR1 is SGDLS, CDR2 YYNGEE. V was shortened by 0 bases and J by 1 base, with 4 bases between the two germline ends. The CDR3 sequence is 13 residues long. The CDR3 sequence: CASSVGAQETQYF. CDR3 nucleotides: TGTGCCAGCAGCGTAGGGGCCCAAGAGACCCAGTACTTC.

This rearrangement joins TRBV2 to TRBJ1-2; 8 nucleotides match TRBD1. Germline CDR1 SNHLY, CDR2 FYNNEI. The length of the CDR3 is 14 residues. The junction had 6 bases not matched to a gene; V was cut back by 5 bases and J by 4 bases. The CDR3 reads CASSPGQGLYGYTF. The CDR3 DNA reads TGTGCCAGCAGTCCTGGACAGGGCCTCTATGGCTACACCTTC.

The chain uses TRBV28 and TRBJ2-7, with TRBD2 identical over 10 bases. J lost 7 bases, V lost 6 bases, and 9 bases had no gene match. The CDR3 consists of 14 residues. Germline CDR1 and CDR2: MDHEN and SYDVKM. CDR3 region: CASRLAGGSGEQYF. The CDR3 DNA reads TGTGCCAGCAGATTAGCGGGAGGCTCGGGGGAGCAGTACTTC. Full variable domain (missing parts from reference TRBV28 and TRBJ2-7): DVKVTQSSRYLVKRTGEKVFLECVQDMDHENMFWYRQDPGLGLRLIYFSYDVKMKEKGDIPEGYSVSREKKERFSLILESASTNQTSMYLCASRLAGGSGEQYFGPGTRLTVT.